Below, one T cell receptor beta chain is given with its context. The data belong to a study of PD-1 blockade in classical Hodgkin lymphoma. The CDR3 is 14 amino acids. Trimming at V came to 6 bases and at J to 3 bases, leaving 8 bases not matched to a gene. Per the germline V gene, CDR1 is SGHTA and CDR2 is FQGTGA. Using immunoSEQ multiplex PCR, the repertoire was profiled, and TCRdb retains in-frame clones only, with some absent. The sample gives some 100,000 clones, roughly 92% of which show up once; less than 3.5% is in the top ten. All patients relapsed after autologous stem cell transplantation, and brentuximab vedotin exposure varied.

This clonotype was obtained from a human donor with classical Hodgkin lymphoma. The input for sequencing was peripheral blood mononuclear cells (PBMCs), taken at baseline. J is TRBJ2-7 and V is TRBV7-3; 7 bases line up with TRBD1. CDR3 nucleotide sequence: TGTGCCAGCAGGGGAGATACAGGGGTCTACGAGCAGTACTTC. Protein product: CASRGDTGVYEQYF.